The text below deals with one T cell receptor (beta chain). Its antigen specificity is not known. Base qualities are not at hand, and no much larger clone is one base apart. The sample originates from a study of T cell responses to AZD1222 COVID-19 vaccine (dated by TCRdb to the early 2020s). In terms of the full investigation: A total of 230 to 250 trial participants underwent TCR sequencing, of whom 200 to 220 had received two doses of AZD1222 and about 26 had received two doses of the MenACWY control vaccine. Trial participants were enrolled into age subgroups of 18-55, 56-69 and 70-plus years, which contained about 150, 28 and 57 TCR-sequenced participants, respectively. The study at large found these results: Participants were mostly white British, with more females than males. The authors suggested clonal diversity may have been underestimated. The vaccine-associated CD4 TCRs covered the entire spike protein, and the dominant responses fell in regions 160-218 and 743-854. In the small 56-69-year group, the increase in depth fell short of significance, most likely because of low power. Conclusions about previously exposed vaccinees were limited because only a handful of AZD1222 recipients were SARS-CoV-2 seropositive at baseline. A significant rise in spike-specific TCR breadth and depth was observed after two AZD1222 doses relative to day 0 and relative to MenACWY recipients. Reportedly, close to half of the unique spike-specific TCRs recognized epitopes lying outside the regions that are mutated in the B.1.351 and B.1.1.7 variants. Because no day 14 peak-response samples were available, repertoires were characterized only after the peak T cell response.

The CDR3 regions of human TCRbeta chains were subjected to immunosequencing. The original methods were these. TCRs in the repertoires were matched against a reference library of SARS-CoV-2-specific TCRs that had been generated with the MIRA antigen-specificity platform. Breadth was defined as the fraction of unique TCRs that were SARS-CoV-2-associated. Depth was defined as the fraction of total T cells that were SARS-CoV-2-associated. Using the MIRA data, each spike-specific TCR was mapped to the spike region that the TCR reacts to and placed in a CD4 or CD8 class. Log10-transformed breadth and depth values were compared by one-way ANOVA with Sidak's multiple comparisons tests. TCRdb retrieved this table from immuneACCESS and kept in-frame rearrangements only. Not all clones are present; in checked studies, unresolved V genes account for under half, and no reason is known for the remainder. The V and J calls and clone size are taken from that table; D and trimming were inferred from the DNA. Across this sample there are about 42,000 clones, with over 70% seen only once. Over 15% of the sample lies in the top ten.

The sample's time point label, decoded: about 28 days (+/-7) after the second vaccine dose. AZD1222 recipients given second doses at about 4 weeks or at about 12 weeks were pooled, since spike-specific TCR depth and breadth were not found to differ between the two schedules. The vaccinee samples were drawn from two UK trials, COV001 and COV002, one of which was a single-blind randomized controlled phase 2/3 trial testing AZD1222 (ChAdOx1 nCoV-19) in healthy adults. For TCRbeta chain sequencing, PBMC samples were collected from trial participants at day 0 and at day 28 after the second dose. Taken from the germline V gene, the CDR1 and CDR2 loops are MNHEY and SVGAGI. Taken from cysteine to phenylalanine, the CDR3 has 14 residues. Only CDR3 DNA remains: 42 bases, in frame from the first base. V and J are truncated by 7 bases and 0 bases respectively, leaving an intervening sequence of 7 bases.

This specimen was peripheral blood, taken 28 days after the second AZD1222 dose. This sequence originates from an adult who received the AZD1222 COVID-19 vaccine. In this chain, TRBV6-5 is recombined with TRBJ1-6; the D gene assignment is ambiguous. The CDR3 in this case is CASTRGSYNSPLHF. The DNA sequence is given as TGTGCCAGCACTCGGGGCTCCTATAATTCACCCCTCCACTTT.